Each of the 28 T cell receptor beta chains below was sequenced from the same sample in a study of shared clonotypes between healthy human individuals. TCRdb's copy holds only in-frame clones and misses some; the assay was immunoSEQ multiplex PCR. The sample lists 600,000 to 750,000 clones, approximately 77% occurring once. Source material: memory CD4+ T cells sorted from blood. As to subset: CD45RA-negative fraction. These receptor sequences come from a woman aged 25-40 years in good health.

The gene calls are TRBV20-1 and TRBJ2-1, with no clear D. This CDR3 comprises 11 residues. Germline V gene lookup returns CDR1 DFQATT and CDR2 SNEGSKA (reference sequence). Trimming removed 5 bases at V and 0 bases at J, with 2 bases between. CDR3: CSAASYNEQFF. The CDR3 DNA reads TGCAGTGCTGCCTCCTACAATGAGCAGTTCTTC.

This chain links TRBV6-1 with TRBJ1-1; D possibly corresponds to TRBD1 (6 bases). Trimming removed 5 bases from V and 1 base from J, with 8 bases in between. CDR1 and CDR2 (germline): MNHNS, SASEGT. This CDR3 spans 13 amino acids. The chain's CDR3 is CASSSRGNTEAFF. The DNA of the CDR3 is TGTGCCAGCAGTTCCAGGGGGAACACTGAAGCTTTCTTT.

This chain links TRBV11-1 with TRBJ2-5; 8 nucleotides match TRBD1. CDR3 length: 15 residues. The ends lost 5 bases at V and 4 bases at J; junction bases unmatched: 9. CDR1 and CDR2 (germline): SGHAT, FQDESV (reference sequence). This chain's CDR3 is CASSRRTGPGETQYF. As DNA, the CDR3 is TGTGCCAGCAGCCGACGGACAGGGCCGGGAGAGACCCAGTACTTC.

The chain employs TRBV25-1 and TRBJ2-1; 8 nucleotides line up with TRBD2. Germline lookup yields CDR1 MGHDK and CDR2 SYGVNS. Unmatched junction bases numbered 19, after V lost 4 bases and J lost 8 bases. This CDR3 spans 18 amino acids. CDR3 nucleotide sequence: TGTGCCAGCAGTGGCAAAACAGCGGGAGCGTTCAATTACGATGAGCAGTTCTTC. Translating gives CASSGKTAGAFNYDEQFF.

There are a few counts of this clone. The chain joins TRBV18 to TRBJ2-7; the D gene could be TRBD1 or TRBD2 (5 bases each). V lost 0 bases and J 0 bases, leaving 9 bases between the germline ends. The CDR3 has 15 residues. The germline CDR1 and CDR2 sequences are KGHSH and LQKENI. CDR3 amino acids: CASSPPEGTSYEQYF. In nucleotides, the CDR3 is TGTGCCAGCTCACCACCAGAAGGGACCTCCTACGAGCAGTACTTC.

The chain recombines TRBV5-1 with TRBJ2-3, with TRBD2 matching 14 bases. The CDR3 extends over 16 amino acids. Per germline, CDR1 SGHRS and CDR2 YFSETQ. Losses at the gene ends were 2 bases for V and 9 bases for J; bases not matched to a gene: 8. The CDR3 region has the DNA TGCGCCAGCAGCTTCGGGACTAGCGGGAGTTTAAACACGCAGTATTTT. Its translation is CASSFGTSGSLNTQYF. The whole variable domain, remainder taken from reference TRBV5-1 and TRBJ2-3, is KAGVTQTPRYLIKTRGQQVTLSCSPISGHRSVSWYQQTPGQGLQFLFEYFSETQRNKGNFPGRFSGRQFSNSRSEMNVSTLELGDSALYLCASSFGTSGSLNTQYFGPGTRLTVL.

This rearrangement joins TRBV5-4 to TRBJ1-6; D is ambiguous. In germline, CDR1 is SGHNT, CDR2 YYREEE (reference sequence). V lost 2 bases, J lost 8 bases, and 5 bases lay in between. The CDR3 covers 12 residues. The CDR3 DNA reads as TGTGCCAGCAGCTTTTGGGATTCACCCCTCCACTTT. Amino acid sequence: CASSFWDSPLHF.

The J gene is TRBJ2-1, the V gene TRBV27; TRBD1 is a possible D gene (6 bases). Germline V CDR1 and CDR2: MNHEY, SMNVEV (reference sequence). CDR3 length equals 14 residues. V shed 5 bases and J shed 6 bases, with 14 bases lying between them. CDR3 DNA: TGTGCCAGCAGTACCGGGACATTGACCAATGAGCAGTTCTTC. Protein product: CASSTGTLTNEQFF.

This chain links TRBV2 with TRBJ1-1; 9 bases are shared with TRBD1. CDR1 SNHLY and CDR2 FYNNEI come from the germline V gene. Trimming cost V 1 base and J 5 bases; bases outside gene matches: 5. The CDR3 is 15 amino acids. CDR3 DNA: TGTGCCAGCAGTGAAGTTGGGACAGGGTGGACTGAAGCTTTCTTT. It is translated as CASSEVGTGWTEAFF.

The chain has TRBV18 and TRBJ2-1, with D unresolved. Between the trimmed V and J ends, which lost 2 bases and 8 bases, there was a span of 7 bases. Per germline, CDR1 KGHSH and CDR2 LQKENI. The CDR3 is 12 amino acids. The CDR3 nucleotides are TGTGCCAGCTCACCATTTGGGGATGAGCAGTTCTTC. It yields the protein CASSPFGDEQFF.

The V call is TRBV2, the J call TRBJ2-7; D ambiguous. V gave up 0 bases and J gave up 4 bases, with 7 bases separating them. The germline V gene encodes CDR1 SNHLY and CDR2 FYNNEI. The CDR3 extends over 13 amino acids. DNA for the CDR3: TGTGCCAGCAGTGAAGCAAGTTTTTACGAGCAGTACTTC. It yields the protein CASSEASFYEQYF.

V usage is TRBV19 and J usage is TRBJ2-4, with 9 bases that match TRBD1. Losses at the gene ends were 3 bases for V and 0 bases for J; bases not matched to a gene: 6. The CDR3 consists of 17 residues. Germline V gene lookup returns CDR1 LNHDA and CDR2 SQIVND (reference sequence). The CDR3 DNA is TGTGCCAGTAGTATGGGGACAGGGTTCTTAGCCAAAAACATTCAGTACTTC. It translates to CASSMGTGFLAKNIQYF.

The V and J genes are TRBV5-1 and TRBJ2-1; 9 bases agree with TRBD1. Per germline, CDR1 SGHRS and CDR2 YFSETQ. The length of the CDR3 is 15 residues. The V and J ends lost 4 bases and 7 bases, in that order; junction bases with no gene match: 9. The CDR3 DNA reads TGCGCCAGCAGCGAACAGGGGGCGTTCGGAAATGAGCAGTTCTTC. Residues: CASSEQGAFGNEQFF.

This clone was recorded many times. V is TRBV7-8 and J is TRBJ2-2; no reliable D call. The CDR3 sequence is 12 residues long. Germline V gene data show CDR1 as SGHVS and CDR2 as FQNEAQ. Trimming pared 5 bases from V and 5 bases from J, leaving 6 bases between. The CDR3 DNA reads as TGTGCCAGCAGCCTCCAAACCGGGGAGCTGTTTTTT. It codes for CASSLQTGELFF.

This clone occurred a few times. This chain links TRBV30 with TRBJ1-4, with D tentatively TRBD1 (6 bases). Trimming stripped 1 base from V and 6 bases from J, with 18 bases between. The CDR3 has 16 residues. Looked up from germline, CDR1 is GTSNPN and CDR2 is SVGIG (reference sequence). The CDR3 here is CAWSGGAAGEDEKLFF. In nucleotides, the CDR3 is TGTGCCTGGAGTGGAGGAGCTGCAGGGGAGGATGAAAAACTGTTTTTT.

This chain links TRBV6-1 with TRBJ2-7; D gene uncertain. The CDR3 contains 18 residues. V was shortened by 2 bases and J by 5 bases, with 25 bases between the two germline ends. Germline V gene data show CDR1 as MNHNS and CDR2 as SASEGT. The CDR3 DNA reads TGTGCCAGCAGTGAACCCCGATCAGGTTCTTACGTCGTCCACGAGCAGTACTTC. It encodes CASSEPRSGSYVVHEQYF.

The CDR3 spells CASSQERRDSPLHF. CDR3 coding DNA: TGCGCCAGCAGCCAAGAGAGGCGGGATTCACCCCTCCACTTT. The rearrangement links TRBV4-1 to TRBJ1-6; the D is unclear. The CDR3 totals 14 residues. CDR1 is MGHRA, CDR2 YSYEKL, per germline. V was clipped by 0 bases and J by 8 bases, with 8 bases between them.

This clone was seen a few times. V gene TRBV28 combines with J gene TRBJ2-6; weak D call: TRBD1 (6 bases). Trimming stripped 2 bases from V and 4 bases from J, with 24 bases between. Germline CDR1 is MDHEN and CDR2 is SYDVKM. The CDR3 sequence is 20 residues long. The CDR3: CASSLLVTTFQGSGANVLTF. As DNA, the CDR3 is TGTGCCAGCAGTTTACTGGTAACCACCTTTCAGGGGTCCGGGGCCAACGTCCTGACTTTC.

The chain recombines TRBV7-2 with TRBJ2-4; perhaps D is TRBD1 or TRBD2 (5 bases each). Trimming pared 6 bases from V and 8 bases from J, leaving 14 bases between. The CDR3 has 13 amino acids. Germline lookup yields CDR1 SGHTA and CDR2 FQGNSA. As DNA, the CDR3 is TGTGCCAGCAGGCTTGGGGGTGGGGACATTCAGTACTTC. Its protein is CASRLGGGDIQYF.

This chain links TRBV28 with TRBJ2-3, with D maybe TRBD2 (6 bases). Germline CDR1 is MDHEN and CDR2 is SYDVKM. This CDR3 is 13 amino acids long. V dropped 11 bases and J dropped 0 bases, with 12 bases sitting between them. The CDR3 DNA sequence: TGTGCCGGCAAGCGGGCTAGCACAGATACGCAGTATTTT. This codes for CAGKRASTDTQYF.

The chain recombines TRBV5-1 with TRBJ2-1; D possibly corresponds to TRBD1 (6 bases). V lost 4 bases, J lost 0 bases, and 11 bases lay in between. Germline CDR1 and CDR2: SGHRS and YFSETQ. CDR3 size: 15 residues. For the CDR3, the DNA is TGCGCCAGCAGCCCGGACAGCCTCTCCTACAATGAGCAGTTCTTC. This gives the protein CASSPDSLSYNEQFF.

The gene calls are TRBV28 and TRBJ1-2; D is perhaps TRBD1 (6 bases). V gave up 3 bases and J gave up 4 bases, with 12 bases separating them. The CDR3 runs 14 residues. CDR1 and CDR2 from the germline V gene are MDHEN and SYDVKM. The CDR3 DNA follows: TGTGCCAGCAGTTTGCGACAGGCGTTCTATGGCTACACCTTC. It specifies CASSLRQAFYGYTF.

This clone was found a few times. This chain links TRBV5-1 with TRBJ1-1; 7 bases map to TRBD1. The V segment lost 4 bases and the J segment 5 bases; nucleotides outside the gene matches: 11. Germline values: CDR1 SGHRS, CDR2 YFSETQ. This CDR3 has 15 amino acids. CDR3 in amino acids: CASSPGTEGLTEAFF. CDR3 DNA sequence: TGCGCCAGCAGCCCGGGGACAGAAGGGTTGACTGAAGCTTTCTTT.

V usage is TRBV7-2 and J usage is TRBJ1-4, with TRBD1 matching over 8 bases. The CDR3 is made up of 16 amino acids. Germline V gives CDR1 SGHTA, CDR2 FQGNSA. After removal of 3 bases from V and 4 bases from J, the junction contained 7 bases not matched to a gene. As DNA, the CDR3 is TGTGCCAGCAGCTTGGGACAGGACCAGGGTAATGAAAAACTGTTTTTT. Translating gives CASSLGQDQGNEKLFF.

Only a few counts were recorded for this clone. CDR3 DNA sequence: TGTGCCAGCAATGGGTTTACTAGCACAGATACGCAGTATTTT. This gives the protein CASNGFTSTDTQYF. The chain employs TRBV2 and TRBJ2-3; D is undetermined. The CDR3 has 14 amino acids. Germline lookup yields CDR1 SNHLY and CDR2 FYNNEI. The ends were cut back, 7 bases at V and 0 bases at J, with 11 bases in the middle.

V and J are TRBV18 and TRBJ2-3; TRBD2 matches at 12 bases. J gave up 8 bases and V 0 bases, and 6 bases lay outside the gene matches. The germline gives CDR1 KGHSH, CDR2 LQKENI. The CDR3 spans 16 residues. CDR3 region: CASSPPVASGRGTQYF. The CDR3 nucleotides are TGTGCCAGCTCACCACCGGTAGCTAGCGGGAGGGGTACGCAGTATTTT.

The sample holds a few counts of this clone. Other DNA sequences in this specimen translate into the identical CDR3. This chain connects TRBV28 to TRBJ1-2; TRBD1 matches at 8 bases. Germline V CDR1 and CDR2: MDHEN, SYDVKM. This CDR3 is built from 13 residues. V lost 2 bases, J lost 8 bases, and 4 bases stayed unmatched. The CDR3 loop reads CASSLQGARGYTF. The CDR3 nucleotides read TGTGCCAGCAGTTTACAGGGGGCGCGGGGCTACACCTTC.

A note on this clone: Other nucleotide sequences from this sample produce the same CDR3. This chain joins TRBV5-1 and TRBJ2-3; 10 bases agree with TRBD2. Losses at the gene ends were 4 bases for V and 4 bases for J; bases not matched to a gene: 3. Germline V lookup: CDR1 SGHRS, CDR2 YFSETQ. The CDR3 contains 14 residues. The chain's CDR3 is CASSPGLAADTQYF. CDR3 bases: TGCGCCAGCAGCCCCGGACTAGCGGCAGATACGCAGTATTTT.